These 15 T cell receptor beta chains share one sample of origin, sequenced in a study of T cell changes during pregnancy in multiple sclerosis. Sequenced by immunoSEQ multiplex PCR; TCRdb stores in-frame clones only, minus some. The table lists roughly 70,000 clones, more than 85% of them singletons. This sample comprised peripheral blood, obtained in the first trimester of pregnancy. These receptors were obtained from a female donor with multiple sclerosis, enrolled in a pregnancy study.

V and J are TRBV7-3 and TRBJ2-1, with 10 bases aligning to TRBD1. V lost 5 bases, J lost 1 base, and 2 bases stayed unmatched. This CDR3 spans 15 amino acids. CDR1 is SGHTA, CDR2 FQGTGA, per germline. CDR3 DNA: TGTGCCAGCAGCCTGGACAGGGGGTCCTACAATGAGCAGTTCTTC. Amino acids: CASSLDRGSYNEQFF.

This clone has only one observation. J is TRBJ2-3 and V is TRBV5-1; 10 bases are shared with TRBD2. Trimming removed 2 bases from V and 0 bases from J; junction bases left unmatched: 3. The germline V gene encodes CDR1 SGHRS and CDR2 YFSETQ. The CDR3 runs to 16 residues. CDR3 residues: CASSFRTSGSTDTQYF. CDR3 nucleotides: TGCGCCAGCAGCTTCAGGACTAGCGGTAGCACAGATACGCAGTATTTT.

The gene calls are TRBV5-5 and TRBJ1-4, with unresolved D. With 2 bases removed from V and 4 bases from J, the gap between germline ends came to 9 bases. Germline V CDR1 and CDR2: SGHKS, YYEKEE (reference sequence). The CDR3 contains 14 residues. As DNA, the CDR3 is TGTGCCAGCAGCTTCCGACTTATTAATGAAAAACTGTTTTTT. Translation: CASSFRLINEKLFF.

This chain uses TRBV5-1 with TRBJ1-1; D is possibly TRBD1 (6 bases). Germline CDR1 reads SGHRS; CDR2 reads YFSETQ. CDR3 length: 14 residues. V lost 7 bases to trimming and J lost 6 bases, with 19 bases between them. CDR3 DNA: TGCGCCAGCTACGCCGAACTCGGGACATCTGAAGCTTTCTTT. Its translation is CASYAELGTSEAFF.

CDR3 bases: TGTGCCAGTAGCCCCGGACAGTATGGCTACACCTTC. It encodes CASSPGQYGYTF. The chain joins TRBV19 to TRBJ1-2, with D possibly being TRBD1 (6 bases). Germline CDR1 reads LNHDA; CDR2 reads SQIVND (reference sequence). Trimming removed 6 bases from V and 5 bases from J, with 10 bases in between. The length of the CDR3 is 12 residues.

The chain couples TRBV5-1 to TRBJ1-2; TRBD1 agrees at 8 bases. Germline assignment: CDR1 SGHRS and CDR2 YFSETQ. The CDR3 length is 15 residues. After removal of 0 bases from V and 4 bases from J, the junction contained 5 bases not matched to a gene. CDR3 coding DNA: TGCGCCAGCAGCTTGGGGCAGGGGGCTTTCTATGGCTACACCTTC. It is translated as CASSLGQGAFYGYTF.

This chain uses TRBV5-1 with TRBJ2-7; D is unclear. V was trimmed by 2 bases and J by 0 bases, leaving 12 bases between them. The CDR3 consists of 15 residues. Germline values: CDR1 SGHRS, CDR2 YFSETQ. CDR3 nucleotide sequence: TGCGCCAGCAGCTTAGGCGGCGTACTCTCCTACGAGCAGTACTTC. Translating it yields CASSLGGVLSYEQYF.

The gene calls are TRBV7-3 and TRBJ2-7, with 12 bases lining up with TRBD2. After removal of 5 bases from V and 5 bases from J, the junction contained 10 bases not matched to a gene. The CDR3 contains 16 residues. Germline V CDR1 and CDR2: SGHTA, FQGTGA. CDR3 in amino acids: CASSPQTSGSVNEQYF. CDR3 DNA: TGTGCCAGCAGCCCACAGACTAGCGGGAGTGTAAACGAGCAGTACTTC.

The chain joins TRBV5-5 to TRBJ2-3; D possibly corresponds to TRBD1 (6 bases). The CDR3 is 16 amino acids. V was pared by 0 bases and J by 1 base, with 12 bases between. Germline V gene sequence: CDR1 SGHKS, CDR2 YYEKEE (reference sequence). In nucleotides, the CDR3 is TGTGCCAGCAGCTTGGGTCCGCGACAGGGCACAGATACGCAGTATTTT. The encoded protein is CASSLGPRQGTDTQYF.

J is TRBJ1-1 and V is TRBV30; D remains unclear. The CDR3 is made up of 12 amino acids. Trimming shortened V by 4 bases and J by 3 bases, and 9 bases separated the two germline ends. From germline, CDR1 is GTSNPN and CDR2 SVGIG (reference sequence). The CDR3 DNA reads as TGTGCCTGGATGCTCGAGGACACTGAAGCTTTCTTT. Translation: CAWMLEDTEAFF.

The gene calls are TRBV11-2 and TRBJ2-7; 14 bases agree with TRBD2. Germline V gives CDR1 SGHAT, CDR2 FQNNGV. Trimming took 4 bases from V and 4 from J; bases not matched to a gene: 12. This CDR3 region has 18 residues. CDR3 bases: TGTGCCAGCAGCTCCCGGGGACTAGCGGGAGATGGATCTTACGAGCAGTACTTC. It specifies CASSSRGLAGDGSYEQYF.

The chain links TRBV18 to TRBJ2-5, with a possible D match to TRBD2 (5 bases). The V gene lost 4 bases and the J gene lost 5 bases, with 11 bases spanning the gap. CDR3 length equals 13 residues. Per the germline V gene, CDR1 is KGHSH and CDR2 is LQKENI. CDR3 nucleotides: TGTGCCAGCTCACGAGGGCATGCGGAGACCCAGTACTTC. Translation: CASSRGHAETQYF.

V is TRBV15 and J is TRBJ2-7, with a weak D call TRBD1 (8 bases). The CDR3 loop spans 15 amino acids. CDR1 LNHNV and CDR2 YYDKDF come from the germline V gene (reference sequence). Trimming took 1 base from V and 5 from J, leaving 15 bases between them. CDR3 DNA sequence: TGTGCCACCAGCAGAGGGTACAGGGGGGGGAACGAGCAGTACTTC. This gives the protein CATSRGYRGGNEQYF.

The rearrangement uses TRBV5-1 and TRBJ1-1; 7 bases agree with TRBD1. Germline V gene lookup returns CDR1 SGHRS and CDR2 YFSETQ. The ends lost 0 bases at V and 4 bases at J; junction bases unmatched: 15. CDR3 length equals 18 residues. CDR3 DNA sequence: TGCGCCAGCAGCTTGGTCCCTTTTACAGGGGCCGGGAGCACTGAAGCTTTCTTT. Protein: CASSLVPFTGAGSTEAFF.

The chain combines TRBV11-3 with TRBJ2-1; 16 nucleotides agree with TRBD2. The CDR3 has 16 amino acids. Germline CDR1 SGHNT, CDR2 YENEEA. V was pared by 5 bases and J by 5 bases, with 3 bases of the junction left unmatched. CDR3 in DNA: TGTGCCAGCAGCGTGGGACTAGCGGGGGGGAACAATGAGCAGTTCTTC. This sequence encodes CASSVGLAGGNNEQFF.